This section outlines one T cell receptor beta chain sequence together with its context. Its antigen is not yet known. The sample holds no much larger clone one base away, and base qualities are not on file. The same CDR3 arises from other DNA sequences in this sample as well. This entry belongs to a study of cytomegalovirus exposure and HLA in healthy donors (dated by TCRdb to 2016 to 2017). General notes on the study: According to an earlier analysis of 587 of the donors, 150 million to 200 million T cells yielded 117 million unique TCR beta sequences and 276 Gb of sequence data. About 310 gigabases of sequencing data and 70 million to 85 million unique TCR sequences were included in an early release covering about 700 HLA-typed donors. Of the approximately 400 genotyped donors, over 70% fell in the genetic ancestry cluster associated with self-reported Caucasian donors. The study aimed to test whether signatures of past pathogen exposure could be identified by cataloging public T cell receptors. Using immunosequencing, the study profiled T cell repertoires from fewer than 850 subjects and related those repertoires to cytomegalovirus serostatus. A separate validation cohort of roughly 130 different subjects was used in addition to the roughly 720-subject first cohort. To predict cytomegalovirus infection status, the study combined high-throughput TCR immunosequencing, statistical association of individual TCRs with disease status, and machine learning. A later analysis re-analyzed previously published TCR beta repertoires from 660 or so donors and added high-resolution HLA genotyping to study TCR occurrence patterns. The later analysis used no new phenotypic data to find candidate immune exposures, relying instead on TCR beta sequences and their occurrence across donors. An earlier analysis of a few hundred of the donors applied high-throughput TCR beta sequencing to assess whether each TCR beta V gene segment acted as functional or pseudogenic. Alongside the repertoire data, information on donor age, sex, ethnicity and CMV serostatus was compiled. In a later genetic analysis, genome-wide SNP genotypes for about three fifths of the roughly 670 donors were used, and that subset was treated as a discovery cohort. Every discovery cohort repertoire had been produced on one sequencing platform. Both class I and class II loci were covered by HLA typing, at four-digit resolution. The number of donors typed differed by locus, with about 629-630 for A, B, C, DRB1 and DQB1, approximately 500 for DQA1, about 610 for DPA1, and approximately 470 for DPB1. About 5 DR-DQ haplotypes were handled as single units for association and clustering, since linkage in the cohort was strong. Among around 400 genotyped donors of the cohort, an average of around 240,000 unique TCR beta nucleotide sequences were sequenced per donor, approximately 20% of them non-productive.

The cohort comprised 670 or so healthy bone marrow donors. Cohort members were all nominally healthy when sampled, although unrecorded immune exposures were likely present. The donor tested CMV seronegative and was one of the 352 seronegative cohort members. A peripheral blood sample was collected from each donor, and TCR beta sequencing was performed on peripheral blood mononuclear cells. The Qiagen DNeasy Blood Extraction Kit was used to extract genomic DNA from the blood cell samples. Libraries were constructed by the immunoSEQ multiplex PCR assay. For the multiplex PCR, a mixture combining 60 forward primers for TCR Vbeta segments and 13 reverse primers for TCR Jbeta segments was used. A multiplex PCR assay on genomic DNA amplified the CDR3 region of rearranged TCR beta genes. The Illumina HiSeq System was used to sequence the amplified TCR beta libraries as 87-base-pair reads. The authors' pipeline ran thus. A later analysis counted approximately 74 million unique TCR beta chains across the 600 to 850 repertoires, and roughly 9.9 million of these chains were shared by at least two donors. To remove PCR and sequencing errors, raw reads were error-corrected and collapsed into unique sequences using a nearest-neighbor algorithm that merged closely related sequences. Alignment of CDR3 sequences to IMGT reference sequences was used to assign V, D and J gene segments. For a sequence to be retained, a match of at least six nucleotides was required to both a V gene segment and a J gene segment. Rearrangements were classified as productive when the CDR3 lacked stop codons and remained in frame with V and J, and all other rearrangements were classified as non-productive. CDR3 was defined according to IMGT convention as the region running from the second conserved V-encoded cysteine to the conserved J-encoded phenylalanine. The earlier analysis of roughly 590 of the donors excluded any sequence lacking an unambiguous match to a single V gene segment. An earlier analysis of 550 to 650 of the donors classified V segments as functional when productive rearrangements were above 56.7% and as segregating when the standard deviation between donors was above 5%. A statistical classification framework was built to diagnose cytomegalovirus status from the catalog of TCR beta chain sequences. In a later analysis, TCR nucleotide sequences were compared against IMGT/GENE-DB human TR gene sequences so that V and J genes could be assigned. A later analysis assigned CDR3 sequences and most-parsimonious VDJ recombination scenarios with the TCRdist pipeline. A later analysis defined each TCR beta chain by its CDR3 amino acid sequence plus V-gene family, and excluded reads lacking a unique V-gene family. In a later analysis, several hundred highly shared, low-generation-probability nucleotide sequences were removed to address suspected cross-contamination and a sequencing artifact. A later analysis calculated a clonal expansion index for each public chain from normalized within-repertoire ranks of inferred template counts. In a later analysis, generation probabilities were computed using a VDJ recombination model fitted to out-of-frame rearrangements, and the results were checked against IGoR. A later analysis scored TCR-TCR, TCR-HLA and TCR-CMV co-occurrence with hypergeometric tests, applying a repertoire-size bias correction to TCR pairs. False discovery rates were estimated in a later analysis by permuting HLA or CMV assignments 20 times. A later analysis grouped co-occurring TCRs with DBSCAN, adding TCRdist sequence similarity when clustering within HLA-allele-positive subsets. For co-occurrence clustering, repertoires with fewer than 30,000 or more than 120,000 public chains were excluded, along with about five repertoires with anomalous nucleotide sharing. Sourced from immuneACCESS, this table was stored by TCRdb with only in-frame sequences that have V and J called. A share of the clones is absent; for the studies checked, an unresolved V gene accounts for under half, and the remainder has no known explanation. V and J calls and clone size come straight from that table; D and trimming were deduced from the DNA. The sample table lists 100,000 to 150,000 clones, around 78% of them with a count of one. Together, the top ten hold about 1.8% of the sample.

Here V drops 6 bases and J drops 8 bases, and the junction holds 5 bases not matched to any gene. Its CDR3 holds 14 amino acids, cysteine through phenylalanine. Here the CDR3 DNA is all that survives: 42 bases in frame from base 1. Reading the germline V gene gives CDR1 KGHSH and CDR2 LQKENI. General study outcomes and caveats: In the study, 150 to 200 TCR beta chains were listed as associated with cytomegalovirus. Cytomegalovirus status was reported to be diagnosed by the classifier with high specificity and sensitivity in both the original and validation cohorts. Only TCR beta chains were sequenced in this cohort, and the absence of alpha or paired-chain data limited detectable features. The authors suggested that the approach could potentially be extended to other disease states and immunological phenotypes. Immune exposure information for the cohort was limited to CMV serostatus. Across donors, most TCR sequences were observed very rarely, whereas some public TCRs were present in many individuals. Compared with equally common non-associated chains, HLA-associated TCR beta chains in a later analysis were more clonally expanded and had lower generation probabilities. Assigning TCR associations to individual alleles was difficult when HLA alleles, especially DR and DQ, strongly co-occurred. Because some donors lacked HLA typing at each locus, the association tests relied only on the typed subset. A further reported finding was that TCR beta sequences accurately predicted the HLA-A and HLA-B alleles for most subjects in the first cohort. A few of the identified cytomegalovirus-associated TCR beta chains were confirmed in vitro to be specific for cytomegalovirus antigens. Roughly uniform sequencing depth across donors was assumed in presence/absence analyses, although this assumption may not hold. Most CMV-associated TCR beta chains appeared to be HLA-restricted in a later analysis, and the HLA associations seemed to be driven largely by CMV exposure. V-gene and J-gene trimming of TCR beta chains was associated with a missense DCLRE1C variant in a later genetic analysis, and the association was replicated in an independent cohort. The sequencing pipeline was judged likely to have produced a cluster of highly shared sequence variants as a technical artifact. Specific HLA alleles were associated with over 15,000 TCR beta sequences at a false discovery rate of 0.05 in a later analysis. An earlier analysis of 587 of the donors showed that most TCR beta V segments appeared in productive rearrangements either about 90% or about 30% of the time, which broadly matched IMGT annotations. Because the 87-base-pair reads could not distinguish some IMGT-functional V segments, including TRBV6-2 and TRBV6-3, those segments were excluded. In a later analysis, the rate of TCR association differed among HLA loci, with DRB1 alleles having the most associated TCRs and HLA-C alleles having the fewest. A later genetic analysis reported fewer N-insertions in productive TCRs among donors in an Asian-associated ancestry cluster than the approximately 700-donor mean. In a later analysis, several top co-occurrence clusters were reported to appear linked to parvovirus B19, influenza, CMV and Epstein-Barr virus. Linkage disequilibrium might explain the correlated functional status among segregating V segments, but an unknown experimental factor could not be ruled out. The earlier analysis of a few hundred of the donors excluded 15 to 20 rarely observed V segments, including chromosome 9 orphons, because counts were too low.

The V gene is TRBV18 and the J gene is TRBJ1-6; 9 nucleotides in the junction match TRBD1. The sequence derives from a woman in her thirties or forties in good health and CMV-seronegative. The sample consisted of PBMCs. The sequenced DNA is TGTGCCAGCTCGGCCCGGGACAGGGATTCACCCCTCCACTTT. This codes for CASSARDRDSPLHF.